Below are 13 T cell receptor beta chains sequenced from a single sample in a study of blood T cells in healthy people across ages (dated by TCRdb to about 2015). Receptor libraries were prepared by 5' RACE. Sequencing was performed on an Illumina HiSeq 2500. A second PCR of about 6 to 11 cycles was performed with a sample-barcoded 5' primer and a J-beta primer mix. TCRdb trimmed public reads at Q25 via fastp, called clones via MiXCR and kept in-frame beta chains. Under each unique CDR3 protein, matching rows form one entry showing the most common genes and DNA. This sample comprises roughly 1,300,000 distinct CDR3 sequences, approximately 59% of them detected only once. Roughly 7% of the sample rests with the top ten. Sequenced input: blood. These receptors were collected from a man aged 18 to 35 in good health.

The chain links TRBV4-2 to TRBJ2-3; TRBD2 is a possible D gene (5 bases). The CDR3 has 16 residues. Between the trimmed V and J ends, which lost 1 base and 2 bases, there was a span of 13 bases. Germline CDR1 is LGHNA and CDR2 is YNFKEQ. The CDR3 nucleotides are TGTGCCAGCAGCCAAGCTTTGGGGAGCTACACAGATACGCAGTATTTT. Its translation is CASSQALGSYTDTQYF.

This clonotype was seen more than once but under ten times. This rearrangement joins TRBV12-3 or TRBV12-4 to TRBJ1-2; 7 bases are a match to TRBD1. The CDR3 has 17 amino acids. V dropped 4 bases and J dropped 0; count of bases not matched to a gene: 11. The CDR3 spells CASSYRLGTAPNYGYTF. CDR3 DNA sequence: TGTGCCAGCAGTTATCGCCTCGGGACAGCCCCTAACTATGGCTACACCTTC.

This clonotype showed up just a few times. The chain is built from TRBV4-1 and TRBJ2-5, with a weak D call TRBD1 (6 bases). V was pared by 3 bases and J by 2 bases, with 16 bases between. Germline loops: CDR1 MGHRA, CDR2 YSYEKL. The CDR3 is 16 residues long. The CDR3 DNA sequence: TGCGCCAGCAGCCAGTTAATCGGGACACCTCAAGAGACCCAGTACTTC. It is translated as CASSQLIGTPQETQYF.

This clonotype was recorded once. The V call is TRBV14, the J call TRBJ2-2; D may be TRBD1 (5 bases). The CDR3 length is 15 residues. Trimming took off 1 base at V and 8 bases at J, with 14 bases between the two ends. CDR1 SGHDN and CDR2 FVKESK come from the germline V gene. The CDR3 bases are TGTGCCAGCAGCCAAGGGACACTATCTATTGGGGAGCTGTTTTTT. Translation gives CASSQGTLSIGELFF.

This clonotype was picked up a small number of times. The J gene is TRBJ1-5, the V gene TRBV15, with D unresolved. Looked up from germline, CDR1 is LNHNV and CDR2 is YYDKDF (reference sequence). V was cut by 0 bases and J by 6 bases, with 6 bases left in between. The CDR3 extends over 13 amino acids. The CDR3 sequence: CATSRDLGQPQHF. The CDR3 coding sequence is TGTGCCACCAGCAGAGATTTAGGTCAGCCCCAGCATTTT.

This clonotype turned up a few times. The DNA of the CDR3 is TGTGCCAGCAGTTACCTCGGGACAGGGGCGAGGGAGCAGTACTTC. Protein: CASSYLGTGAREQYF. The rearrangement uses TRBV6-5 and TRBJ2-7; 10 nucleotides match TRBD1. The length of the CDR3 is 15 residues. Germline trimming cut 2 bases from V and 7 bases from J; bases unmatched to any gene: 8. Per the germline V gene, CDR1 is MNHEY and CDR2 is SVGAGI.

This clonotype occurred once. The CDR3 protein is CSATVSGANVLTF. In nucleotides, the CDR3 is TGCAGTGCTACTGTTTCTGGGGCCAACGTCCTGACTTTC. The V and J genes are TRBV20-1 and TRBJ2-6; no firm D call. The V and J ends lost 4 bases and 1 base respectively, with 5 bases between them. Germline CDR1 is DFQATT and CDR2 is SNEGSKA (reference sequence). This CDR3 has 13 amino acids.

There are a few counts of this clonotype. The rearrangement joins TRBV12-3 or TRBV12-4 to TRBJ1-5, with TRBD1 matching 7 bases. Germline trimming cut 2 bases from V and 3 bases from J; bases unmatched to any gene: 7. The CDR3 has 16 amino acids. CDR3 nucleotides: TGTGCCAGCAGTTTACTGGGGGGACAGACCAATCAGCCCCAGCATTTT. Its protein is CASSLLGGQTNQPQHF.

This clonotype was counted between two and nine times. The chain has TRBV6-5 and TRBJ2-7; tentative D call: TRBD2 (6 bases). Germline V gives CDR1 MNHEY, CDR2 SVGAGI. V lost 6 bases, J lost 4 bases, and 13 bases lay in between. CDR3 length: 13 amino acids. The CDR3 is CASRTTRGYEQYF. In nucleotides, the CDR3 is TGTGCCAGCAGAACGACTAGGGGTTACGAGCAGTACTTC.

This sequence joins TRBV7-9 and TRBJ1-2, with 8 bases that match TRBD1. V dropped 1 base and J dropped 5; count of bases not matched to a gene: 9. CDR1 is SEHNR and CDR2 is FQNEAQ in the germline V gene (reference sequence). This CDR3 is built from 16 residues. CDR3 in amino acids: CASSLGGQGAAYGYTF. The CDR3 nucleotides read TGTGCCAGCAGCTTAGGCGGGCAGGGGGCTGCATATGGCTACACCTTC.

This clonotype was counted only a few times. J is TRBJ1-6 and V is TRBV6-6; TRBD1 might be the D (5 bases). Trimming removed 2 bases from V and 2 bases from J, with 10 bases in between. CDR1 and CDR2 from the germline V gene are MNHNY and SVGAGI (reference sequence). The CDR3 is 16 residues long. The CDR3 loop reads CASSYTQGTYNSPLHF. Here the CDR3 DNA reads TGTGCCAGCAGTTACACCCAGGGAACCTATAATTCACCCCTCCACTTT.

V is TRBV6-2 or TRBV6-3 and J is TRBJ2-3, with D possibly matching TRBD2 (5 bases). The germline gives CDR1 MNHEY, CDR2 SVGEGT. The length of the CDR3 is 14 residues. The V and J ends lost 8 bases and 0 bases respectively, with 12 bases between them. This CDR3 reads CASRRTLSTDTQYF. The CDR3 DNA is TGTGCCAGCCGACGGACTCTAAGCACAGATACGCAGTATTTT.

This chain connects TRBV10-2 to TRBJ2-5; 11 bases fit TRBD2. The CDR3 is 15 residues long. The V gene's germline CDR1 is WSHSY and CDR2 SAAADI. The J segment lost 11 bases and the V segment lost 3 bases, leaving 11 bases of the junction unmatched. The CDR3 is CASSDAGTSGVEQYF. The DNA of the CDR3 is TGCGCCAGCAGTGACGCCGGGACTAGCGGTGTTGAGCAGTACTTC.